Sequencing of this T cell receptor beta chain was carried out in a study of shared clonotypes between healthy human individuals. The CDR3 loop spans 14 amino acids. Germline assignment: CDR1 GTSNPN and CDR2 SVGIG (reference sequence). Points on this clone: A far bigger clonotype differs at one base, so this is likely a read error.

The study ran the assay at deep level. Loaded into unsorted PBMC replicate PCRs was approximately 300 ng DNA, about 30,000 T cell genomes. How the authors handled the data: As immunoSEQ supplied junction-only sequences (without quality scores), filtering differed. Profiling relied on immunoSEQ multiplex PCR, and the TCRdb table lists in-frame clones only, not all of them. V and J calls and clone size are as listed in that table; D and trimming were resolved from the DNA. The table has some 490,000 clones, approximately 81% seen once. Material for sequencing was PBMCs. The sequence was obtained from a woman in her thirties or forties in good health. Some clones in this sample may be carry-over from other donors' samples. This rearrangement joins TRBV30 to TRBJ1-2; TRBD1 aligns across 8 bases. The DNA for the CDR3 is TGTGCCTGGAGACGGGACAGGAGTAACTATGTCTACACCTTC. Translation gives CAWRRDRSNYVYTF.